The 28 T cell receptor beta chains in this list originate from one sample, sequenced in a study of blood T cells in healthy people across ages. Primers used in a second PCR of about 6 to 11 cycles were a sample-barcoded 5' primer and a J-beta primer mix. TCRdb re-called the 5' RACE reads with MiXCR, one entry per CDR3 protein. Of 540,000 or so distinct CDR3 sequences in the sample, 47% were seen once. The sequenced sample consisted of blood. Receptor source: a man older than 75 in good health.

The V gene is TRBV4-2, the J gene TRBJ2-7; either TRBD1 or TRBD2 may supply D (6 bases each). The DNA end is more similar to TRBJ2-5, so the J call may be wrong. The CDR3 sequence is 14 residues long. The germline V gene encodes CDR1 LGHNA and CDR2 YNFKEQ. CDR3 coding DNA: TGTGCCAGCAGCCAATCCGGGGGCTTGGAGACCCAGTACTTC. Amino acid sequence: CASSQSGGLETQYF.

The chain couples TRBV15 to TRBJ1-2; D call uncertain. This CDR3 is 14 amino acids long. The germline CDR1 and CDR2 sequences are LNHNV and YYDKDF (reference sequence). V dropped 3 bases and J dropped 1 base, with 9 bases sitting between them. CDR3: CATSSSRVNYGYTF. The CDR3 DNA follows: TGTGCCACCAGCAGTTCTCGAGTTAACTATGGCTACACCTTC.

This sequence joins TRBV9 and TRBJ2-3; D not resolved. The CDR3 runs to 14 residues. Trimming left V 2 bases short and J 0 bases short, with 7 bases between. Germline V gene lookup returns CDR1 SGDLS and CDR2 YYNGEE. CDR3 bases: TGTGCCAGCAGCGTCCAGTTAAGCACAGATACGCAGTATTTT. Translation: CASSVQLSTDTQYF.

This clonotype was picked up many times. The V call is TRBV6-1, the J call TRBJ2-1; D not certain. The CDR3 contains 17 residues. From germline, CDR1 is MNHNS and CDR2 SASEGT. V was cut by 6 bases and J by 0 bases, with 18 bases left in between. The CDR3 region is CASRAGLWGSSYNEQFF. Written as DNA, the CDR3 is TGTGCCAGCAGGGCAGGCCTTTGGGGTAGCTCCTACAATGAGCAGTTCTTC.

The J gene is TRBJ2-5, the V gene TRBV20-1, with TRBD2 matching over 13 bases. The V gene's germline CDR1 is DFQATT and CDR2 SNEGSKA (reference sequence). This CDR3 is 15 amino acids long. Trimming removed 5 bases from V and 3 bases from J; junction bases left unmatched: 6. The CDR3 DNA reads TGCAGTGCTCAAGGACTAGCGGGAGAGGAAGAGACCCAGTACTTC. Amino acid sequence: CSAQGLAGEEETQYF.

Only a few counts were recorded for this clonotype. The rearrangement joins TRBV12-3 or TRBV12-4 to TRBJ2-1; 8 nucleotides agree with TRBD2. The CDR3 is made up of 14 amino acids. After removal of 8 bases from V and 6 bases from J, the junction contained 9 bases not matched to a gene. The CDR3 region is CASSGTRVTNEQFF. CDR3 DNA: TGTGCCAGCTCCGGGACTAGGGTAACCAATGAGCAGTTCTTC.

V usage is TRBV20-1 and J usage is TRBJ2-7; D unclear. Germline CDR1 is DFQATT and CDR2 is SNEGSKA (reference sequence). The ends were cut back, 5 bases at V and 0 bases at J, with 20 bases in the middle. The CDR3 loop spans 16 amino acids. The CDR3 loop is CSAPRAENPSSYEQYF. In nucleotides, the CDR3 is TGCAGTGCTCCCCGGGCGGAGAACCCGAGCTCCTACGAGCAGTACTTC.

The chain couples TRBV5-1 to TRBJ2-7; 7 nucleotides agree with TRBD2. Trimming removed 7 bases from V and 3 bases from J; junction bases left unmatched: 13. CDR1 and CDR2 (germline): SGHRS, YFSETQ. The length of the CDR3 is 15 residues. The CDR3 nucleotides read TGCGCCAGCTGCTCCGTTTCTAGCGGCAACTACGAGCAGTACTTC. Its protein is CASCSVSSGNYEQYF.

The V gene is TRBV4-2, the J gene TRBJ2-5; D gene uncertain. Germline assignment: CDR1 LGHNA and CDR2 YNFKEQ. Trimming took off 0 bases at V and 5 bases at J, with 10 bases between the two ends. The CDR3 consists of 14 residues. Here the CDR3 reads CASSQEWLGETQYF. As DNA, the CDR3 is TGTGCCAGCAGCCAAGAGTGGCTCGGGGAGACCCAGTACTTC.

The chain uses TRBV20-1 and TRBJ1-6; 10 bases are a match to TRBD1. Germline assignment: CDR1 DFQATT and CDR2 SNEGSKA (reference sequence). The CDR3 length is 12 residues. Here the CDR3 DNA reads TGCGGACCGGGACAGGGGAATTCACCCCTCCACTTT. The encoded protein is CGPGQGNSPLHF.

The V and J genes are TRBV6-2 or TRBV6-3 and TRBJ2-1; 11 bases are shared with TRBD2. V lost 6 bases to trimming and J lost 5 bases; unmatched junction nucleotides: 3. The CDR3 length is 14 residues. Germline V lookup: CDR1 MNHEY, CDR2 SVGEGT. The CDR3 loop is CASRTSGTNNEQFF. The CDR3 nucleotides read TGTGCCAGCAGGACTAGCGGGACAAACAATGAGCAGTTCTTC.

The chain couples TRBV20-1 to TRBJ2-5, with D hard to call. Germline V CDR1 and CDR2: DFQATT, SNEGSKA (reference sequence). The CDR3 is made up of 10 amino acids. V was clipped by 3 bases and J by 4 bases, with 3 bases between them. The DNA of the CDR3 is TGCAGTGCTAGTGCAGAGACCCAGTACTTC. It specifies CSASAETQYF.

This clonotype was observed a single time. This rearrangement joins TRBV7-2 to TRBJ1-2; TRBD1 agrees at 7 bases. With V trimmed by 3 bases and J by 8 bases, 12 bases remained unmatched. CDR1 and CDR2 from the germline V gene are SGHTA and FQGNSA. The CDR3 contains 15 residues. The CDR3 spells CASSFSPGQNLGYTF. CDR3 bases: TGTGCCAGCAGCTTCTCCCCGGGACAGAATCTAGGCTACACCTTC.

The sample holds a few counts of this clonotype. This chain connects TRBV12-3 or TRBV12-4 to TRBJ1-2, with D tentatively TRBD1 (5 bases). The V and J ends lost 6 bases and 0 bases respectively, with 14 bases between them. The CDR3 has 15 residues. CDR3 sequence: CASRKRGVPNYGYTF. CDR3 DNA: TGTGCCAGCAGGAAGCGAGGGGTTCCTAACTATGGCTACACCTTC.

This clonotype appeared once. The V call is TRBV5-1, the J call TRBJ1-2; D uncertain. Germline V gene sequence: CDR1 SGHRS, CDR2 YFSETQ. The germline V and J ends were trimmed by 0 bases and 7 bases, with 16 bases remaining between them. This CDR3 spans 15 amino acids. CDR3 coding DNA: TGCGCCAGCAGCTTGGCCGTGAATTTCGGGAGTGGCTACACCTTC. The encoded protein is CASSLAVNFGSGYTF. Variable domain in full (rest from reference TRBV5-1 and TRBJ1-2): KAGVTQTPRYLIKTRGQQVTLSCSPISGHRSVSWYQQTPGQGLQFLFEYFSETQRNKGNFPGRFSGRQFSNSRSEMNVSTLELGDSALYLCASSLAVNFGSGYTFGSGTRLTVV.

This clonotype has more than one count but fewer than ten. The gene calls are TRBV14 and TRBJ2-1; 13 bases agree with TRBD2. CDR1 is SGHDN and CDR2 is FVKESK in the germline V gene. This CDR3 spans 19 amino acids. The junction had 14 bases not matched to a gene; V was cut back by 0 bases and J by 9 bases. CDR3 residues: CASSQDRSRGLAGLREQFF. The DNA for the CDR3 is TGTGCCAGCAGCCAAGATCGTAGTCGGGGACTAGCGGGATTGCGTGAGCAGTTCTTC. The full variable domain, rest sourced from reference TRBV14 and TRBJ2-1, is EAGVTQFPSHSVIEKGQTVTLRCDPISGHDNLYWYRRVMGKEIKFLLHFVKESKQDESGMPNNRFLAERTGGTYSTLKVQPAELEDSGVYFCASSQDRSRGLAGLREQFFGPGTRLTVL.

The chain carries TRBV6-5 and TRBJ1-2; 9 bases are a match to TRBD1. The CDR3 loop spans 13 amino acids. Germline assignment: CDR1 MNHEY and CDR2 SVGAGI. J gave up 7 bases and V 6 bases, and 6 bases lay outside the gene matches. Here the CDR3 reads CASRPQGASGYTF. The CDR3 region has the DNA TGTGCCAGCAGGCCACAGGGGGCGAGTGGCTACACCTTC.

In DNA, the CDR3 is TGCAGTGCTAGGGGGACAGGCGGCTATGGCTACACCTTC. Its translation is CSARGTGGYGYTF. The gene calls are TRBV20-1 and TRBJ1-2; 8 bases map to TRBD1. V shed 3 bases and J 4 bases; nucleotides not matched to a gene: 4. Germline V gives CDR1 DFQATT, CDR2 SNEGSKA (reference sequence). The CDR3 length is 13 residues.

Worth noting for this clonotype: The junction departs from germline at one end; a sequencing error may be responsible. This chain links TRBV7-3 with TRBJ2-1, with 10 bases matching TRBD1. Germline values: CDR1 SGHTA, CDR2 FQGTGA. The CDR3 length is 15 residues. CDR3 sequence reads: CASGFGDRGGNEQFF. The CDR3 nucleotides read TGTGCCAGCGGCTTTGGGGACAGGGGAGGCAATGAGCAGTTCTTC.

The V call is TRBV29-1, the J call TRBJ2-5; no definite D call. The CDR3 has 12 residues. Trimming left V 2 bases short and J 11 bases short, with 15 bases between. Germline values: CDR1 SQVTM, CDR2 ANQGSEA. The CDR3 coding sequence is TGCAGCGTTGAATTTCGCGACAATGAGCAGTACTTC. Translation gives CSVEFRDNEQYF.

The chain uses TRBV28 and TRBJ2-5; D gene uncertain. The CDR3 runs to 12 residues. Per the germline V gene, CDR1 is MDHEN and CDR2 is SYDVKM. Trimming shortened V by 4 bases and J by 10 bases, and 13 bases separated the two germline ends. CDR3 residues: CASSSVVSGQYF. In nucleotides, the CDR3 is TGTGCCAGCAGTTCAGTTGTTAGTGGCCAGTACTTC.

This clonotype has more than one count but fewer than ten. The rearrangement uses TRBV10-2 and TRBJ2-5; D is ambiguous. CDR1 is WSHSY, CDR2 SAAADI, per germline. The CDR3 length is 13 residues. V was cut by 5 bases and J by 5 bases, with 12 bases left in between. The CDR3 sequence is CASSPQGVETQYF. The DNA of the CDR3 is TGCGCCAGCAGTCCGCAAGGAGTCGAGACCCAGTACTTC.

Many counts were recorded for this clonotype. This chain joins TRBV6-5 and TRBJ2-2; TRBD2 matches at 8 bases. The V and J ends lost 6 bases and 4 bases, in that order; junction bases with no gene match: 7. CDR3 length equals 15 residues. Germline values: CDR1 MNHEY, CDR2 SVGAGI. CDR3 DNA: TGTGCCAGCAGGCCGGGACTAGTTTTCACCGGGGAGCTGTTTTTT. This codes for CASRPGLVFTGELFF.

The CDR3 loop is CATRKGWNQPQHF. The DNA of the CDR3 is TGTGCCACTCGAAAAGGTTGGAATCAGCCCCAGCATTTT. The rearrangement joins TRBV2 to TRBJ1-5; D is unclear. The CDR3 is 13 amino acids. With 10 bases removed from V and 4 bases from J, the gap between germline ends came to 14 bases. Germline CDR1 SNHLY, CDR2 FYNNEI.

This clonotype was seen a few times. This sequence joins TRBV7-2 and TRBJ2-7, with TRBD1 matching over 7 bases. CDR1 SGHTA and CDR2 FQGNSA come from the germline V gene. This CDR3 comprises 16 residues. V gave up 4 bases and J gave up 0 bases; unmatched junction bases: 9. The DNA for the CDR3 is TGTGCCAGCAGCTCTAATCGGGACAGTACCTCCTACGAGCAGTACTTC. Its protein product is CASSSNRDSTSYEQYF. Drawing the rest from reference TRBV7-2 and TRBJ2-7, the complete variable domain is GAGVSQSPSNKVTEKGKDVELRCDPISGHTALYWYRQSLGQGLEFLIYFQGNSAPDKSGLPSDRFSAERTGGSVSTLTIQRTQQEDSAVYLCASSSNRDSTSYEQYFGPGTRLTVT.

This sequence joins TRBV7-2 and TRBJ2-7; D unclear. The CDR3 totals 14 residues. Germline assignment: CDR1 SGHTA and CDR2 FQGNSA. The V gene lost 5 bases and the J gene lost 0 bases, with 11 bases spanning the gap. CDR3 in DNA: TGTGCCAGCAGCGACCCGACCGGCTCCTACGAGCAGTACTTC. This translates into CASSDPTGSYEQYF.

The chain combines TRBV6-5 with TRBJ2-7; possibly TRBD2 for D (5 bases). CDR1 MNHEY and CDR2 SVGAGI come from the germline V gene. Deletions cut 6 bases from V and 5 bases from J, with 20 bases between. The CDR3 runs to 15 residues. The CDR3 nucleotides read TGTGCCAGCAGCTACGGGCCGGGGATACAACACGAGCAGTACTTC. Translating gives CASSYGPGIQHEQYF.

This chain uses TRBV5-4 with TRBJ2-3; either TRBD1 or TRBD2 may fit D (5 bases each). The CDR3 loop spans 14 amino acids. CDR1 is SGHNT and CDR2 is YYREEE in the germline V gene (reference sequence). V was shortened by 7 bases and J by 4 bases, with 16 bases between the two germline ends. CDR3 nucleotide sequence: TGTGCCAGCGGCAGTGGGACCTTAGCAGATACGCAGTATTTT. Translating it yields CASGSGTLADTQYF.